This passage covers 9 T cell receptor beta chains from one sample sequenced in a study of blood T cells in healthy people across ages. Primers used in a second PCR of roughly 6 to 12 cycles were a sample-barcoded 5' primer and a J-beta primer mix. TCRdb re-called the 5' RACE reads with MiXCR, one entry per CDR3 protein. The sample contains roughly 1,000,000 distinct CDR3 sequences, approximately 25% of which appear only once. These data are also associated with another study on T cells of mothers and their children.

The specimen was blood. Receptors originate from a girl aged 2-9 years in good health.

The V and J genes are TRBV2 and TRBJ1-2, with D unresolved. V was clipped by 7 bases and J by 0 bases, with 9 bases between them. From germline, CDR1 is SNHLY and CDR2 FYNNEI. This CDR3 is built from 13 residues. The DNA for the CDR3 is TGTGCCAGCAACGCGGGCGCTAACTATGGCTACACCTTC. Its translation is CASNAGANYGYTF.

CDR3 protein: CASSQDALGSDTQYF. CDR3 in DNA: TGCGCCAGCAGCCAGGACGCGCTAGGGTCAGATACGCAGTATTTT. V usage is TRBV5-1 and J usage is TRBJ2-3; D gene uncertain. Germline CDR1 is SGHRS and CDR2 is YFSETQ. The CDR3 is 15 residues long. Trimming cost V 4 bases and J 4 bases, with 16 bases left between them. Combining the CDR3 with reference TRBV5-1 and TRBJ2-3 gives the whole variable domain KAGVTQTPRYLIKTRGQQVTLSCSPISGHRSVSWYQQTPGQGLQFLFEYFSETQRNKGNFPGRFSGRQFSNSRSEMNVSTLELGDSALYLCASSQDALGSDTQYFGPGTRLTVL.

This chain joins TRBV20-1 and TRBJ2-5; 9 nucleotides match TRBD2. This CDR3 comprises 15 residues. Trimming at V came to 3 bases and at J to 0 bases, leaving 5 bases not matched to a gene. Germline V gives CDR1 DFQATT, CDR2 SNEGSKA (reference sequence). CDR3 bases: TGCAGTGCTAGCAGACTAGCGGATTACCAAGAGACCCAGTACTTC. It encodes CSASRLADYQETQYF.

This clonotype was counted ten times or more. The chain joins TRBV29-1 to TRBJ1-1; D might be TRBD1 (5 bases). This CDR3 is built from 13 residues. The germline gives CDR1 SQVTM, CDR2 ANQGSEA. Deletions cut 6 bases from V and 0 bases from J, with 11 bases between. CDR3 sequence reads: CSVGGRLNTEAFF. The DNA of the CDR3 is TGCAGCGTGGGGGGACGGCTGAACACTGAAGCTTTCTTT.

The V call is TRBV12-3 or TRBV12-4, the J call TRBJ1-4, with TRBD1 identical over 9 bases. J lost 5 bases, V lost 6 bases, and 4 bases had no gene match. The CDR3 is 14 amino acids. CDR3 in amino acids: CASRGTGLNEKLFF. CDR3 coding DNA: TGTGCCAGCAGAGGGACAGGGCTCAATGAAAAACTGTTTTTT.

The chain links TRBV20-1 to TRBJ2-7, with D perhaps assigned TRBD1 or TRBD2 (5 bases each). Germline V gene sequence: CDR1 DFQATT, CDR2 SNEGSKA (reference sequence). The V end lost 3 bases, the J end lost 6 bases, and 21 bases lay between the germline ends. The CDR3 sequence is 15 residues long. CDR3 sequence: CSASPRAWGLGEQYF. Written as DNA, the CDR3 is TGCAGTGCTAGTCCCAGAGCGTGGGGGTTAGGCGAGCAGTACTTC.

The chain links TRBV5-1 to TRBJ1-2; 9 bases line up with TRBD1. The CDR3 consists of 13 residues. The germline CDR1 and CDR2 sequences are SGHRS and YFSETQ. Germline trimming cut 3 bases from V and 5 bases from J; bases unmatched to any gene: 2. The CDR3 protein is CASSWGQGYGYTF. The CDR3 DNA is TGCGCCAGCAGCTGGGGACAGGGATATGGCTACACCTTC. The full variable domain, rest sourced from reference TRBV5-1 and TRBJ1-2, is KAGVTQTPRYLIKTRGQQVTLSCSPISGHRSVSWYQQTPGQGLQFLFEYFSETQRNKGNFPGRFSGRQFSNSRSEMNVSTLELGDSALYLCASSWGQGYGYTFGSGTRLTVV.

The table lists this clonotype with many counts. The chain combines TRBV12-3 or TRBV12-4 with TRBJ2-7; D call uncertain. V was trimmed by 6 bases and J by 0 bases, leaving 6 bases between them. The CDR3 is 12 amino acids. The CDR3 DNA is TGTGCCAGCAGCTTATACTCCTACGAGCAGTACTTC. Residues: CASSLYSYEQYF.

For this clonotype: A much larger clone lies a single base off, so this may be a read error. The rearrangement uses TRBV7-3 and TRBJ2-3, with 7 bases that match TRBD2. The CDR3 loop spans 15 amino acids. The V and J ends lost 1 base and 4 bases, in that order; junction bases with no gene match: 5. Germline lookup yields CDR1 SGHTA and CDR2 FQGTGA. In DNA form, the CDR3 reads TGTGCCAGCAGCTTAAAAGCGGGGAGGTCAGATACGCAGTATTTT. Translated, it gives CASSLKAGRSDTQYF.